This is a list of T cell receptor beta chains from one sample in a study of blood T cells in healthy people across ages. From the 5' RACE reads, TCRdb called clonotypes with MiXCR, one entry per CDR3 protein. The sample lists 650,000 to 1,000,000 distinct CDR3 sequences; roughly 35% were seen once. The sequencing input was blood. These TCRs come from a man aged 18 to 30 in good health. The CDR3 runs from the conserved cysteine through the conserved F or W. The D gene is left open where the match is weak. Clone size is given for some rows only: seen once, a few or many times, or a class if the clone is expanded.

TRBJ2-1 many TRBD2 TRBV9 TGTGCCAGCACTAGCGGGGGGGCTTACAATGAGCAGTTCTTC CASTSGGAYNEQFF
TRBJ2-5 . . TRBV2 TGTGCCAGCAGGGAAACCGGGGCCGGAGAGACCCAGTACTTC CASRETGAGETQYF
TRBJ1-1 few . TRBV12-3/TRBV12-4 TGTGCCAGCAGTTTAGGCTACGGGGACACTGAAGCTTTCTTT CASSLGYGDTEAFF
TRBJ2-7 many TRBD1 TRBV12-3/TRBV12-4 TGTGCCAGCAGCCCTCCGGGACAGGGCGACGAGCAGTACTTC CASSPPGQGDEQYF
TRBJ2-5 . TRBD1 TRBV7-9 TGTGCCAGCAGCGATGACAGGGGAGAGACCCAGTACTTC CASSDDRGETQYF
TRBJ2-3 . . TRBV7-8 TGTGCCAGCAGCCCCGGGACTCTAGCGTCCGATACGCAGTATTTT CASSPGTLASDTQYF
TRBJ1-1 . . TRBV29-1 TGCAGCGTTGAAGATGGTGGCAGCGTTGAAGCTTTCTTT CSVEDGGSVEAFF
TRBJ2-7 many TRBD2 TRBV20-1 TGCAGTGCTAATCTAGCGGGGGCTCCCGAGCAGTACTTC CSANLAGAPEQYF
TRBJ1-4 few . TRBV6-5 TGTGCCAGCACCCGATCCTTCGGACCTAATGAAAAACTGTTTTTT CASTRSFGPNEKLFF
TRBJ1-1 few . TRBV20-1 TGCAGTGCCCATATTAGGCCCGAAGCTTTCTTT CSAHIRPEAFF
TRBJ1-3 . . TRBV29-1 TGCAGCTATAGCTCTGGAAACACCATATATTTT CSYSSGNTIYF
TRBJ2-3 . TRBD2 TRBV20-1 TGCAGTGCTGCCTTGGCTAGCGGGGGAGCAGATACGCAGTATTTT CSAALASGGADTQYF
TRBJ2-7 . TRBD1 TRBV5-5 TGTGCCAGCAGCTCCCACCCGGACAGGCTCTCCTACGAGCAGTACTTC CASSSHPDRLSYEQYF
TRBJ2-1 many . TRBV29-1 TGCAGCGTTGACGGACTCACCGTGGGCTCCTACAATGAGCAGTTCTTC CSVDGLTVGSYNEQFF
TRBJ2-7 . TRBD2 TRBV29-1 TGCAGCGTGACTAGCGGGTACCACTCCTACAATGAGCAGTACTTC CSVTSGYHSYNEQYF
TRBJ2-3 . . TRBV29-1 TGCAGCGTTGATCTGGCACCGGGACAAGGGGTGGTGGGACCCACAGATACGCAGTATTTT CSVDLAPGQGVVGPTDTQYF
TRBJ2-4 . . TRBV7-8 TGTGCCAGCAGCGCCGGGGCTTCGGGAAACATTCAGTACTTC CASSAGASGNIQYF
TRBJ2-5 many . TRBV4-2 TGTGCCAGCAGCCAAGGGGAGCGGAACCAAGAGACCCAGTACTTC CASSQGERNQETQYF